Shown below are 29 T cell receptor beta chains from a single sample sequenced in a study of blood T cell repertoires in COVID-19. Measured with immunoSEQ multiplex PCR; TCRdb has only the in-frame clones, and not every one. The top ten hold roughly 4.9% of the sample, which has 140,000 or so clones, around 84% seen once. Sequencing was done on a sample of peripheral blood. These receptors came from a human donor in a cohort sampled during active COVID-19.

J is TRBJ1-3 and V is TRBV9; D remains ambiguous. This CDR3 is built from 15 residues. The germline gives CDR1 SGDLS, CDR2 YYNGEE. The V end was cut by 0 bases, the J end by 0 bases, with 7 bases between. The CDR3 DNA is TGTGCCAGCAGCGTAGATCGACACTCTGGAAACACCATATATTTT. Translation: CASSVDRHSGNTIYF.

The chain combines TRBV6-6 with TRBJ2-1; 7 bases line up with TRBD2. The CDR3 consists of 14 residues. Trimming took 0 bases from V and 7 from J; bases not matched to a gene: 3. Germline CDR1 is MNHNY and CDR2 is SVGAGI (reference sequence). As DNA, the CDR3 is TGTGCCAGCAGTTACTCGACTAGCAGAAATGAGCAGTTCTTC. Translating it yields CASSYSTSRNEQFF.

This sequence joins TRBV5-5 and TRBJ1-6; TRBD1 matches at 10 bases. Germline V gene lookup returns CDR1 SGHKS and CDR2 YYEKEE (reference sequence). V lost 4 bases to trimming and J lost 7 bases; unmatched junction nucleotides: 5. This CDR3 comprises 15 residues. The CDR3 reads CASSPDRGRNSPLHF. Written as DNA, the CDR3 is TGTGCCAGCAGCCCCGACAGGGGGCGGAATTCACCCCTCCACTTT.

V usage is TRBV21-1 and J usage is TRBJ2-7; TRBD2 is taken as the D call from the table, unchecked against the DNA. TRBV21-1 is an annotated pseudogene. This CDR3 has 17 residues. The CDR3 bases are TGTGCCAGCAGTCTAATGGCGGGGGCTCCAATATCTTACGAGCAGTACGTC. Translating gives CASSLMAGAPISYEQYV.

In this sample, this clone turned up a few times. The chain uses TRBV13 and TRBJ2-3, with a possible D match to TRBD2 (6 bases). Per the germline V gene, CDR1 is PRHDT and CDR2 is FYEKMQ (reference sequence). The CDR3 is 15 residues long. V lost 1 base and J lost 4, with 12 bases in between. The CDR3 reads CASSLVGLVADTQYF. The CDR3 DNA follows: TGTGCCAGCAGCTTAGTGGGACTCGTGGCAGATACGCAGTATTTT.

This clone was seen more than once but under ten times. Different DNA sequences within this sample yield the same CDR3. The CDR3 loop is CASSLQGSGNTIYF. CDR3 nucleotides: TGCGCCAGCAGCCTACAGGGTTCTGGAAACACCATATATTTT. This chain links TRBV5-1 with TRBJ1-3; tentative D call: TRBD1 (6 bases). The CDR3 covers 14 residues. Germline V CDR1 and CDR2: SGHRS, YFSETQ. V was trimmed by 4 bases and J by 1 base, leaving 9 bases between them.

The chain links TRBV5-1 to TRBJ2-7, with D tentatively TRBD2 (6 bases). CDR3 length: 15 amino acids. Deletions cut 0 bases from V and 2 bases from J, with 12 bases between. From germline, CDR1 is SGHRS and CDR2 YFSETQ. The CDR3 DNA reads TGCGCCAGCAGCTTGGAAGTGTCGGGAGCCTACGAGCAGTACTTC. Protein sequence: CASSLEVSGAYEQYF.

CDR3 region: CASSVALIPFAALGGETEAFF. The CDR3 DNA sequence: TGTGCCAGCAGCGTAGCTCTCATACCCTTTGCGGCATTAGGAGGAGAGACTGAAGCTTTCTTT. The chain links TRBV9 to TRBJ1-1; D uncertain. The CDR3 covers 21 residues. Germline assignment: CDR1 SGDLS and CDR2 YYNGEE. The V end was cut by 0 bases, the J end by 5 bases, with 32 bases between.

V and J are TRBV14 and TRBJ2-2, with unresolved D. Germline-derived CDR1 and CDR2 are SGHDN and FVKESK. Trimming pared 3 bases from V and 5 bases from J, leaving 7 bases between. This CDR3 comprises 13 residues. The CDR3 region has the DNA TGTGCCAGCAGCCAGCTGAGAACCGGGGAGCTGTTTTTT. Amino acids: CASSQLRTGELFF.

The DNA of the CDR3 is TGTGCCAGCAGTCGGGACAGGGGGCGCTTACGTGGGGCCAACGTCCTGACTTTC. Translated: CASSRDRGRLRGANVLTF. The chain links TRBV5-6 to TRBJ2-6; 12 bases map to TRBD1. Trimming took 5 bases from V and 3 from J; bases not matched to a gene: 9. The germline gives CDR1 SGHDT, CDR2 YYEEEE. This CDR3 is built from 18 residues.

CDR3 amino acids: CASSDTGSPVATNEKLFF. In nucleotides, the CDR3 is TGTGCCAGCAGTGACACAGGGTCCCCCGTTGCAACTAATGAAAAACTGTTTTTT. V gene TRBV28 combines with J gene TRBJ1-4; the D gene is possibly TRBD1 (6 bases). The germline V gene has CDR1 MDHEN and CDR2 SYDVKM. This CDR3 contains 18 residues. Trimming removed 5 bases at V and 0 bases at J, with 19 bases between.

The V call is TRBV7-9, the J call TRBJ2-5, with 7 nucleotides matching TRBD1. The trim removed 6 bases at V and 1 base at J, leaving 8 bases unmatched. The CDR3 runs 15 residues. Germline V CDR1 and CDR2: SEHNR, FQNEAQ (reference sequence). CDR3 protein: CASSYQGQPQETQYF. CDR3 in DNA: TGTGCCAGCAGTTACCAGGGACAGCCCCAAGAGACCCAGTACTTC.

This clone has only one observation. The chain couples TRBV24-1 to TRBJ2-2, with 7 bases identical to TRBD2. Germline lookup yields CDR1 KGHDR and CDR2 SFDVKD. The CDR3 totals 13 residues. The trim removed 9 bases at V and 5 bases at J, leaving 5 bases unmatched. DNA of the CDR3: TGTGCCACCCGGGAGGAAGTAACCGGGGAGCTGTTTTTT. Translating gives CATREEVTGELFF.

V usage is TRBV27 and J usage is TRBJ2-2; D is undetermined. Per germline, CDR1 MNHEY and CDR2 SMNVEV (reference sequence). The CDR3 covers 14 residues. V was pared by 5 bases and J by 5 bases, with 12 bases between. CDR3: CASSVWRQTGELFF. Here the CDR3 DNA reads TGTGCCAGCAGTGTTTGGCGACAAACCGGGGAGCTGTTTTTT.

The J gene is TRBJ2-1, the V gene TRBV5-6; 9 nucleotides agree with TRBD2. CDR1 and CDR2 from the germline V gene are SGHDT and YYEEEE. The trim removed 9 bases at V and 0 bases at J, leaving 13 bases unmatched. The CDR3 loop spans 17 amino acids. The CDR3 bases are TGTGCCACCCGAGAGCGGGGGGCTTCTAGCTCCTACAATGAGCAGTTCTTC. Its protein is CATRERGASSSYNEQFF.

The chain is built from TRBV2 and TRBJ2-1; 12 positions agree with TRBD2. Per germline, CDR1 SNHLY and CDR2 FYNNEI. This CDR3 spans 16 amino acids. J lost 7 bases, V lost 1 base, and 5 bases had no gene match. In DNA, the CDR3 is TGTGCCAGCAGTGAAGGGCTAGCGGGGGGGAGTAATGAGCAGTTCTTC. Translated: CASSEGLAGGSNEQFF. Full variable domain (rest looked up from reference TRBV2 and TRBJ2-1): EPEVTQTPSHQVTQMGQEVILRCVPISNHLYFYWYRQILGQKVEFLVSFYNNEISEKSEIFDDQFSVERPDGSNFTLKIRSTKLEDSAMYFCASSEGLAGGSNEQFFGPGTRLTVL.

This clone was recorded once. This chain uses TRBV28 with TRBJ2-7, with D maybe TRBD1 (6 bases). V gave up 5 bases and J gave up 3 bases, with 26 bases separating them. The CDR3 covers 18 residues. Per germline, CDR1 MDHEN and CDR2 SYDVKM. The CDR3 nucleotides read TGTGCCAGCAGTGGGTCTGGGGGCGAAAAGGGGTACTACTACGAGCAGTACTTC. The encoded protein is CASSGSGGEKGYYYEQYF.

The V gene is TRBV5-8, the J gene TRBJ1-2; a possible D gene is TRBD1 (5 bases). Per germline, CDR1 SGHTS and CDR2 YDEGEE. The CDR3 is 15 amino acids. V was pared by 3 bases and J by 7 bases, with 19 bases between. In DNA form, the CDR3 reads TGTGCCAGCAGCTATACGGGGACTTTAGAAACTGGCTACACCTTC. Protein product: CASSYTGTLETGYTF.

The chain couples TRBV7-9 to TRBJ1-1; D not certain. CDR1 SEHNR and CDR2 FQNEAQ come from the germline V gene (reference sequence). The V end lost 2 bases, the J end lost 7 bases, and 17 bases lay between the germline ends. CDR3 length equals 15 residues. CDR3 region: CASSLLLGLSLEAFF. The CDR3 DNA sequence: TGTGCCAGCAGCTTACTTCTGGGCCTCTCCCTTGAAGCTTTCTTT. The complete variable domain, with remaining parts taken from reference TRBV7-9 and TRBJ1-1, reads DTGVSQNPRHKITKRGQNVTFRCDPISEHNRLYWYRQTLGQGPEFLTYFQNEAQLEKSRLLSDRFSAERPKGSFSTLEIQRTEQGDSAMYLCASSLLLGLSLEAFFGQGTRLTVV.

This sequence joins TRBV6-5 and TRBJ2-7, with 11 bases fitting TRBD1. Germline V lookup: CDR1 MNHEY, CDR2 SVGAGI. The V segment lost 6 bases and the J segment 3 bases; nucleotides outside the gene matches: 1. The length of the CDR3 is 13 residues. The CDR3 protein is CASRGTGGYEQYF. The CDR3 DNA is TGTGCCAGCAGGGGGACAGGGGGCTACGAGCAGTACTTC.

This clone was counted between two and nine times. The chain recombines TRBV6-6 with TRBJ1-1; the D is unclear. Trimming shortened V by 11 bases and J by 1 base, and 11 bases separated the two germline ends. CDR3 length equals 12 residues. In germline, CDR1 is MNHNY, CDR2 SVGAGI (reference sequence). The CDR3 DNA reads TGTGCCGCCCGGGTGGGGAACACTGAAGCTTTCTTT. It translates to CAARVGNTEAFF.

V usage is TRBV30 and J usage is TRBJ2-3; 10 positions agree with TRBD2. The ends lost 3 bases at V and 4 bases at J; junction bases unmatched: 7. Per germline, CDR1 GTSNPN and CDR2 SVGIG (reference sequence). The length of the CDR3 is 15 residues. The CDR3: CAWRPGLANADTQYF. The CDR3 DNA follows: TGTGCCTGGAGACCGGGACTAGCGAACGCAGATACGCAGTATTTT.

This chain links TRBV6-2 or TRBV6-3 with TRBJ2-1; weak D call: TRBD2 (5 bases). Germline V lookup: CDR1 MNHEY, CDR2 SVGEGT. Trimming cost V 5 bases and J 4 bases, with 21 bases left between them. The length of the CDR3 is 17 residues. CDR3 in DNA: TGTGCCAGCAGTCCCCGTGGGCCCTCGGGGTATTACAATGAGCAGTTCTTC. Amino acids: CASSPRGPSGYYNEQFF.

The V gene is TRBV9, the J gene TRBJ1-3; D ambiguous. Trimming pared 5 bases from V and 2 bases from J, leaving 17 bases between. The CDR3 contains 16 residues. Looked up from germline, CDR1 is SGDLS and CDR2 is YYNGEE. The CDR3 region is CASSLDEVVTGNTIYF. The CDR3 nucleotides read TGTGCCAGCAGTCTTGATGAGGTAGTAACTGGAAACACCATATATTTT.

This clone was detected only a few times. The chain employs TRBV25-1 and TRBJ1-1, with TRBD1 matching 7 bases. V shed 6 bases and J 1 base; nucleotides not matched to a gene: 2. This CDR3 region has 13 residues. The germline V gene encodes CDR1 MGHDK and CDR2 SYGVNS. CDR3 sequence reads: CASRGQPNTEAFF. The DNA of the CDR3 is TGTGCCAGCAGGGGACAGCCGAACACTGAAGCTTTCTTT.

The V gene is TRBV19, the J gene TRBJ2-1; TRBD2 aligns across 10 bases. The germline V gene encodes CDR1 LNHDA and CDR2 SQIVND (reference sequence). The length of the CDR3 is 17 residues. The trim removed 1 base at V and 9 bases at J, leaving 12 bases unmatched. This CDR3 is CASSIGSSGSLWGEQFF. The CDR3 DNA reads as TGTGCCAGTAGTATAGGGTCTAGCGGGAGCCTTTGGGGTGAGCAGTTCTTC.

This clone was counted a single time. This chain uses TRBV18 with TRBJ1-6, with D unclear. The CDR3 is made up of 15 amino acids. V gave up 1 base and J gave up 8 bases, with 12 bases separating them. Germline lookup yields CDR1 KGHSH and CDR2 LQKENI. In nucleotides, the CDR3 is TGTGCCAGCTCACCACGGGAGGGAATTGATTCACCCCTCCACTTT. Its translation is CASSPREGIDSPLHF.

The genes are TRBV6-1 and TRBJ1-5; D call uncertain. The V end lost 2 bases, the J end lost 1 base, and 6 bases lay between the germline ends. Germline loops: CDR1 MNHNS, CDR2 SASEGT. This CDR3 spans 14 amino acids. This CDR3 is CASSESGSNQPQHF. The CDR3 DNA reads TGTGCCAGCAGTGAATCCGGGAGCAATCAGCCCCAGCATTTT.

This chain joins TRBV7-3 and TRBJ1-6; D gene uncertain. V was clipped by 5 bases and J by 0 bases, with 11 bases between them. The CDR3 has 16 amino acids. Looked up from germline, CDR1 is SGHTA and CDR2 is FQGTGA. This CDR3 is CASSPKESSYNSPLHF. CDR3 DNA sequence: TGTGCCAGCAGCCCTAAAGAGAGCTCCTATAATTCACCCCTCCACTTT.